This entry concerns a single TCR beta chain. This clonotype was seen a few times. Which antigen it targets is not known. No base-level quality is on record; no much larger clone is a single base apart. Receptors were amplified or captured by 5' RACE. Instrument on record: Illumina HiSeq 2500. A second PCR of about 6 to 12 cycles was run with a J-beta primer mix and a sample-barcoded 5' primer. A unique molecular identifier was introduced onto each TCR beta cDNA molecule by a template-switch 5' adaptor carrying 12 random nucleotides. At least 2.5 million CDR3-containing paired-end reads were obtained from each sample. All of the RNA was converted into first-strand cDNA using the Mint cDNA synthesis kit, with a TRBC-specific oligonucleotide serving as the primer. Following uracil-DNA glycosylase treatment, a first 18-cycle PCR with universal primers M1SS and BC2_uni_R was performed on all cDNA. For the original study's pipeline: Normalization of each sample was performed by random selection of 1 million high-quality reads, each carrying a distinct molecular identifier. Instead of being binned into consensus sequences, reads that shared molecular identifiers were thrown out. CDR3 identification, clonotype clustering and error correction used MiTCR with a Q25 quality threshold and the strictest error-elimination algorithm. A nonparametric unseen species model using Euler transformation provided a lower-bound estimate of total TCR beta diversity. The public reads were reanalyzed by TCRdb: fastp trimming at Q25, MiXCR alignment, in-frame beta chains only. Rows are combined by CDR3 protein, so each entry shows the most common genes and DNA. TCRdb's processing, not the authors' own work, is the source of the V and J calls. Present in this sample are some 1.6 million distinct CDR3 sequences, 34% of which were seen just once. The ten largest account for around 11% of the sample.

This record belongs to a study of blood T cells in healthy people across ages (dated by TCRdb to about 2015). At the level of the whole study: In model experiments, template switching captured about one uniquely barcoded TCR beta cDNA molecule for every two T cells. To track age-related changes in TCR beta repertoire diversity, the study relied on deep sequencing normalized with unique cDNA molecular identifiers. The donors were split into four age groups: young (average around 16 years), middle-aged (around 40), aged (62) and long-lived (under 90). To avoid experimental bias, donors of different ages were randomly spread across the sequencing lanes. For two donors (one aged 18 to 29 and one aged 80 or older), the study analyzed two additional independent replicas of 1 million unique cDNA reads from the same blood draw.

Donors were a few dozen systemically healthy Caucasian individuals from Russia aged roughly 6 to 95 years. Around 9.9 milliliters of peripheral blood were collected from each donor into EDTA-treated Vacutainer tubes. Ficoll-Paque density-gradient centrifugation was used to isolate PBMCs, with at least 6 million per sample. Trizol reagent was used to extract total RNA from the PBMCs, yielding at least 5.5 micrograms per sample. For every donor, an aliquot of PBMCs went through flow cytometry to measure the percentages of naive CD45RAhigh/CD27high T cells. Overall study results and their limits: Compared with the aged group, more naive CD4+ T cells, fewer expanded clones and increased TCR diversity were shown by the long-lived group, suggesting age selection. Donor CMV infection status was unknown, potentially confounding age-related changes in expanded clonotypes. As age increased, observed TCR beta diversity per million T cells dropped in a roughly linear way, and a significant reduction was already evident by age 40. Conclusive comparison of naive and antigen-experienced compartments was prevented by the profiling of bulk unsorted PBMCs. Observed TCR beta diversity correlated strongly with the percentage of naive T cells measured by flow cytometry. Estimates of total diversity based on one million sequenced T cells were considered lower bounds and underestimates.

Input material: blood. This TCR was recovered from a woman aged 25 to 39 in good health.

The sequenced DNA is TGCGCCACCAGACCGGGACTAGCGGACAATGAGCAGTTCTTC. This translates into CATRPGLADNEQFF. The chain links TRBV4-1 with TRBJ2-1; the junction holds 11 bases that match TRBD2. Germline trimming: 10 bases from V, 5 bases from J; junction bases outside gene matches: 7. The CDR3 has 14 amino acids, counting the end cysteine and phenylalanine. The kept DNA is CDR3 alone, 42 bases in frame from the first base. For CDR1 and CDR2, the germline V gene lists MGHRA and YSYEKL.